Each of the 9 T cell receptor beta chains below was sequenced from the same sample in a study of blood T cell repertoires in COVID-19. Only in-frame clones appear in the TCRdb table, and some are missing; sequencing was by immunoSEQ multiplex PCR. The profile shows 100,000 to 150,000 clones, 75% to 90% of them singletons. Sequencing used peripheral blood. The origin of the receptors is a man in his fifties or sixties with active or convalescent COVID-19.

The rearrangement uses TRBV5-1 and TRBJ2-7, with TRBD1 matching 7 bases. There are 15 residues in the CDR3. The V gene's germline CDR1 is SGHRS and CDR2 YFSETQ. The V and J ends lost 3 bases and 0 bases, in that order; junction bases with no gene match: 6. The CDR3, as DNA: TGCGCCAGCAGCTCAGGGACAGCGAGCTCCTACGAGCAGTACTTC. Translation: CASSSGTASSYEQYF.

Written as DNA, the CDR3 is TGTGCCAGCAGTGGACAGGGGGCCACCGGGGAGCTGTTTTTT. Its protein product is CASSGQGATGELFF. The chain combines TRBV2 with TRBJ2-2; 10 bases are a match to TRBD1. J gave up 4 bases and V 4 bases, and 0 bases lay outside the gene matches. The CDR3 runs 14 residues. Germline V CDR1 and CDR2: SNHLY, FYNNEI. Supplemented by reference TRBV2 and TRBJ2-2, the full variable domain reads EPEVTQTPSHQVTQMGQEVILRCVPISNHLYFYWYRQILGQKVEFLVSFYNNEISEKSEIFDDQFSVERPDGSNFTLKIRSTKLEDSAMYFCASSGQGATGELFFGEGSRLTVL.

V and J are TRBV5-1 and TRBJ2-2, with 11 bases identical to TRBD1. V gave up 0 bases and J gave up 4 bases; unmatched junction bases: 2. The germline V gene encodes CDR1 SGHRS and CDR2 YFSETQ. The CDR3 has 16 amino acids. CDR3 sequence: CASSLAGTGGTGELFF. In DNA, the CDR3 is TGCGCCAGCAGCTTGGCAGGGACAGGGGGCACCGGGGAGCTGTTTTTT.

The chain combines TRBV21-1 with TRBJ1-4; TRBD1, the D gene given by the table, was not confirmed from the DNA. TRBV21-1 is termed a pseudogene. This CDR3 is built from 15 residues. CDR3 residues: CASSKLGQGFEKLFF. The CDR3 region has the DNA TGTGCCAGCAGCAAACTCGGACAGGGTTTTGAAAAACTGTTTTTT.

The V call is TRBV5-1, the J call TRBJ1-3; D is unclear. There are 14 residues in the CDR3. Per germline, CDR1 SGHRS and CDR2 YFSETQ. V was clipped by 2 bases and J by 0 bases, with 6 bases between them. Written as DNA, the CDR3 is TGCGCCAGCAGCTTTGGCAGCTCTGGAAACACCATATATTTT. Translated: CASSFGSSGNTIYF.

CDR3 nucleotide sequence: TGTGCCAGCAGTTACTCGAGGCGGGGATTGAACACTGAAGCTTTCTTT. It specifies CASSYSRRGLNTEAFF. The rearrangement uses TRBV6-5 and TRBJ1-1, with D uncertain. The CDR3 has 16 amino acids. V was shortened by 0 bases and J by 0 bases, with 11 bases between the two germline ends. Germline V gives CDR1 MNHEY, CDR2 SVGAGI.

The V call is TRBV5-1, the J call TRBJ2-2, with 9 bases identical to TRBD2. The CDR3 runs 17 residues. Germline CDR1 reads SGHRS; CDR2 reads YFSETQ. V gave up 2 bases and J gave up 3 bases; unmatched junction bases: 8. CDR3 loop: CASSFLGGREDTGELFF. DNA of the CDR3: TGCGCCAGCAGCTTCTTGGGCGGGAGGGAGGACACCGGGGAGCTGTTTTTT.

This clone was counted once. The chain carries TRBV10-2 and TRBJ2-5; 8 bases are a match to TRBD2. This CDR3 contains 16 residues. CDR1 is WSHSY and CDR2 is SAAADI in the germline V gene. Losses at the gene ends were 2 bases for V and 5 bases for J; bases not matched to a gene: 10. The CDR3 coding sequence is TGCGCCAGCAGTGAGAACGTCCTAGCGGGTTTCGAGACCCAGTACTTC. It yields the protein CASSENVLAGFETQYF.

The rearrangement uses TRBV10-3 and TRBJ2-2; the D gene is possibly TRBD1 (6 bases). Trimming pared 4 bases from V and 3 bases from J, leaving 12 bases between. Germline V gives CDR1 ENHRY, CDR2 SYGVKD. The CDR3 runs to 15 residues. The CDR3 region has the DNA TGTGCCATCAGTGGGTGGCAGGGGCACACCGGGGAGCTGTTTTTT. Translated: CAISGWQGHTGELFF.